This T cell receptor (beta chain) was sequenced for a study of patients and donors after allogeneic stem cell transplantation. Germline V lookup: CDR1 SNHLY, CDR2 FYNNEI. The V and J ends lost 6 bases and 0 bases, in that order; junction bases with no gene match: 15. This CDR3 spans 20 amino acids. This clonotype was seen once. TCRdb ran MiXCR on the RT-PCR reads and lists one entry per CDR3 protein. The sample carries about 89,000 distinct CDR3 sequences, around 48% recorded once. This chain connects TRBV2 to TRBJ2-2; 11 bases line up with TRBD1. The material sequenced was blood, either unsorted or a sorted T cell fraction (not recorded which). The TCR comes from a human donor who was either an allogeneic HSCT recipient or a stem cell or donor lymphocyte infusion donor (not recorded which). It is not recorded whose cells these are; they may come from a transplant donor. DNA of the CDR3: TGTGCCAGCAGATCAGCCGGGACAGGGGGGTATCCTACGAACACCGGGGAGCTGTTTTTT. This sequence encodes CASRSAGTGGYPTNTGELFF.